These T cell receptor beta chains were read from a single sample in a study of T cell responses to AZD1222 COVID-19 vaccine. Sequencing was performed with immunoSEQ multiplex PCR; in TCRdb, only in-frame clones are kept and a portion is missing. The sample yields about 150,000 clones, roughly 92% seen once. The sample in question was peripheral blood, obtained on day 0 of AZD1222 vaccination. The receptor set was obtained from an adult in good health. CDR3s include the opening cysteine and the closing phenylalanine or tryptophan. Fields, in order: V gene, clone size, D gene, J gene, CDR3 protein, CDR3 DNA. D genes are given only for firm matches. Clone sizes are given selectively: once, few, many, or a class where the clone is expanded.

TRBV6-1	NA	NA	TRBJ1-6	CASSEVDPGSGSPLHF	TGTGCCAGCAGTGAAGTTGATCCGGGGTCGGGTTCACCCCTCCACTTT
TRBV27	NA	NA	TRBJ2-7	CASSLRVGGSYEQYF	TGTGCCAGCAGTCTAAGGGTGGGGGGATCCTACGAGCAGTACTTC
TRBV6-5	few	NA	TRBJ1-1	CASFHTANTEAFF	TGTGCCAGCTTCCATACAGCGAACACTGAAGCTTTCTTT
TRBV5-4	NA	NA	TRBJ2-5	CASSADWAEETQYF	TGTGCCAGCAGCGCGGACTGGGCTGAAGAGACCCAGTACTTC
TRBV3-1/TRBV3-2	NA	TRBD1	TRBJ2-5	CASSQGQGRTETQYF	TGTGCCAGCAGCCAAGGACAGGGGAGGACAGAGACCCAGTACTTC
TRBV5-1	NA	NA	TRBJ2-1	CASTGASTYNEQFF	TGCGCCAGCACAGGGGCGTCGACCTACAATGAGCAGTTCTTC
TRBV11-3	NA	TRBD2	TRBJ2-3	CASSLASGSGADTQYF	TGTGCCAGCAGCCTCGCCAGCGGGAGTGGCGCAGATACGCAGTATTTT
TRBV30	NA	NA	TRBJ1-6	CAWSVGRDSPLHF	TGTGCCTGGAGTGTTGGACGGGACTCACCCCTCCACTTT
TRBV7-9	NA	TRBD2	TRBJ2-1	CASSFPLGRVNRNEQFF	TGTGCCAGCAGCTTTCCGCTGGGGAGGGTGAATAGGAATGAGCAGTTCTTC
TRBV28	NA	NA	TRBJ1-5	CASRGRGNQPQHF	TGTGCCAGCAGGGGGAGGGGCAATCAGCCCCAGCATTTT
TRBV5-6	NA	NA	TRBJ1-3	CASSLQVSSGNTIYF	TGTGCCAGCAGCTTGCAAGTGAGCTCTGGAAACACCATATATTTT
TRBV5-1	NA	TRBD1	TRBJ1-2	CASSGGQNYGYTF	TGCGCCAGCAGCGGGGGACAGAACTATGGCTACACCTTC
TRBV5-1	NA	TRBD2	TRBJ2-7	CASSPLLGGRAEQYF	TGCGCCAGCAGCCCCCTCCTTGGCGGGAGGGCCGAGCAGTACTTC
TRBV7-9	NA	NA	TRBJ1-2	CASSLVEGNYGYTF	TGTGCCAGCAGCTTAGTAGAGGGAAACTATGGCTACACCTTC
TRBV2	NA	TRBD1	TRBJ1-2	CASSATTLPGGANYGYTF	TGTGCCAGCAGTGCAACCACCCTCCCAGGGGGCGCAAACTATGGCTACACCTTC
TRBV3-1/TRBV3-2	NA	TRBD1	TRBJ2-3	CASSPRQGDTDTQYF	TGTGCCAGCAGCCCCAGACAGGGGGACACAGATACGCAGTATTTT
TRBV7-9	NA	TRBD1	TRBJ2-1	CASSLGDSEQFF	TGTGCCAGCAGCTTAGGGGACAGTGAGCAGTTCTTC
TRBV19	once	NA	TRBJ1-5	CASAAGTAEEPQHF	TGTGCCAGTGCAGCCGGGACCGCCGAGGAGCCCCAGCATTTT
TRBV5-6	NA	TRBD2	TRBJ2-1	CASSFFAGDGNEQFF	TGTGCCAGCAGCTTCTTTGCGGGAGATGGAAATGAGCAGTTCTTC
TRBV5-1	NA	TRBD1	TRBJ1-1	CASSAQSGGTEAFF	TGCGCCAGCAGCGCTCAGTCAGGGGGCACTGAAGCTTTCTTT
TRBV7-2	NA	NA	TRBJ1-2	CASSTPQGVPNYGYTF	TGTGCCAGCAGCACACCACAGGGAGTCCCTAACTATGGCTACACCTTC
TRBV5-1	NA	NA	TRBJ2-7	CASSLAPRPGRGRAYEQYF	TGCGCCAGCAGCTTGGCCCCCAGACCTGGGAGAGGGAGAGCCTACGAGCAGTACTTC
TRBV5-1	NA	NA	TRBJ2-3	CASSPGDPSTDTQYF	TGCGCCAGCAGCCCTGGGGACCCAAGCACAGATACGCAGTATTTT
TRBV18	NA	NA	TRBJ2-1	CASSPRGEEYYNEQFF	TGTGCCAGCTCACCAAGAGGCGAGGAATATTACAATGAGCAGTTCTTC
TRBV5-4	NA	NA	TRBJ2-1	CASRRAGGSYNEQFF	TGTGCCAGCCGGAGGGCAGGGGGCTCCTACAATGAGCAGTTCTTC
TRBV5-6	NA	NA	TRBJ2-7	CASSLVSRGEQYF	TGTGCCAGCAGCCTAGTTAGTCGGGGCGAGCAGTACTTC
TRBV29-1	once	TRBD2	TRBJ2-7	CSALGTSGRREQYF	TGCAGCGCCCTGGGGACTAGCGGGAGGAGAGAGCAGTACTTC
TRBV5-1	NA	NA	TRBJ2-1	CASSPGGTAGSYNEQFF	TGCGCCAGCAGCCCGGGCGGGACAGCGGGCTCCTACAATGAGCAGTTCTTC
TRBV5-4	NA	NA	TRBJ1-1	CANQPSPGPNTEAFF	TGTGCCAACCAACCTTCGCCGGGCCCAAACACTGAAGCTTTCTTT
TRBV19	few	NA	TRBJ2-7	CASSIRGNYEQYF	TGTGCCAGTAGTATTCGGGGAAACTACGAGCAGTACTTC
TRBV9	NA	NA	TRBJ1-4	CASSPWTDFNEKLFF	TGTGCCAGCAGCCCCTGGACTGACTTTAATGAAAAACTGTTTTTT
TRBV19	NA	NA	TRBJ1-2	CASSIDQAGMNGGYTF	TGTGCCAGTAGTATAGATCAAGCAGGGATGAATGGTGGCTACACCTTC
TRBV19	NA	NA	TRBJ1-2	CASGLGYTF	TGTGCCAGCGGGTTGGGCTACACCTTC
TRBV5-1	NA	TRBD2	TRBJ2-1	CASNPGQTGTSCYNEQFF	TGCGCCAGCAACCCGGGACAGACCGGGACTAGCTGTTACAATGAGCAGTTCTTC
TRBV5-5	NA	NA	TRBJ1-4	CASSFGTTNEKLFF	TGTGCCAGCAGCTTCGGGACAACTAATGAAAAACTGTTTTTT
TRBV14	NA	NA	TRBJ2-3	CASSRREITDTQYF	TGTGCCAGCAGCCGTCGTGAGATCACAGATACGCAGTATTTT
TRBV30	NA	NA	TRBJ1-1	CAWSVRGTEAFF	TGTGCCTGGAGTGTACGGGGGACTGAAGCTTTCTTT
TRBV30	NA	TRBD1	TRBJ1-3	CACKSGTGRDGNTIYF	TGTGCCTGCAAATCCGGGACAGGGCGGGATGGAAACACCATATATTTT
TRBV27	NA	TRBD1	TRBJ1-2	CASSFYRTGLDGYTF	TGTGCCAGCAGTTTCTATAGGACAGGGTTGGATGGCTACACCTTC
TRBV6-5	once	TRBD1	TRBJ2-5	CASKGQQETQYF	TGTGCCAGCAAGGGACAGCAAGAGACCCAGTACTTC
TRBV12-3/TRBV12-4	once	NA	TRBJ2-7	CASSFGQPYEQYF	TGTGCCAGCAGTTTCGGGCAACCCTACGAGCAGTACTTC
TRBV27	NA	NA	TRBJ1-1	CASSFDRLNTEAFF	TGTGCCAGCAGTTTCGACAGGCTGAACACTGAAGCTTTCTTT
TRBV5-1	NA	TRBD1	TRBJ2-5	CASSLWAGGEETQYF	TGCGCCAGCAGCTTGTGGGCAGGGGGCGAGGAGACCCAGTACTTC
TRBV19	NA	NA	TRBJ2-7	CASSMRVSPYEQYF	TGTGCCAGTAGTATGAGGGTTTCTCCTTACGAGCAGTACTTC
TRBV11-2	NA	NA	TRBJ1-1	CASSLGAGWGNTEAFF	TGTGCCAGCAGCTTAGGAGCCGGATGGGGGAACACTGAAGCTTTCTTT
TRBV6-5	NA	TRBD1	TRBJ2-2	CASSYSPGGTGELFF	TGTGCCAGCAGTTACTCGCCAGGGGGCACCGGGGAGCTGTTTTTT
TRBV10-3	NA	NA	TRBJ2-1	CAISDRTDSYNEQFF	TGTGCCATCAGTGATCGGACAGACTCCTACAATGAGCAGTTCTTC
TRBV2	NA	NA	TRBJ1-4	CASSEQFNEKLFF	TGTGCCAGCAGTGAACAGTTTAATGAAAAACTGTTTTTT